One sample yielded the 3 T cell receptor beta chains listed below, sequenced in a study of T cells in Graves' hyperthyroidism and ophthalmopathy. From RNA transcripts, TCR beta CDR3 regions were amplified. When the TCR CDR3 underwent first-round RT-PCR, the HTBI primer set was used. TCRdb used MiXCR to reprocess the multiplex PCR reads, holding one entry per CDR3 protein. The sample carries fewer than 200,000 distinct CDR3 sequences, about a sixth recorded once. The sample was blood. These receptors were taken from a woman aged 50 to 60 with Graves' hyperthyroidism.

V usage is TRBV11-2 and J usage is TRBJ2-3; TRBD2 might be the D (6 bases). V was shortened by 1 base and J by 2 bases, with 13 bases between the two germline ends. The CDR3 is made up of 16 amino acids. Germline CDR1 is SGHAT and CDR2 is FQNNGV. The CDR3 nucleotides are TGTGCCAGCAGCTTAGTTGGGGGGTCCCCCACAGATACGCAGTATTTT. It translates to CASSLVGGSPTDTQYF.

This clonotype was detected ten times or more. The genes are TRBV7-3 and TRBJ1-1, with unresolved D. Germline V gene data show CDR1 as SGHTA and CDR2 as FQGTGA. Trimming took off 5 bases at V and 1 base at J, with 14 bases between the two ends. This CDR3 comprises 15 residues. CDR3 region: CASSPDPHRNTEAFF. In nucleotides, the CDR3 is TGTGCCAGCAGCCCAGACCCCCATAGGAACACTGAAGCTTTCTTT.

This clonotype was recorded at least ten times. V is TRBV3-1 and J is TRBJ2-7; no reliable D call. Germline V lookup: CDR1 LGHDT, CDR2 YNNKEL (reference sequence). This CDR3 has 14 amino acids. V lost 4 bases and J lost 5, with 15 bases in between. CDR3 region: CASSRRTIPNEQYF. DNA of the CDR3: TGTGCCAGCAGCCGTCGTACCATCCCCAACGAGCAGTACTTC.